This passage covers 14 T cell receptor beta chains from one sample sequenced in a study of CD8 T cells in ankylosing spondylitis. TCRdb redid the calling of the 5' RACE reads with MiXCR, one entry per CDR3 protein. This sample has more than 20,000 distinct CDR3 sequences, with around 13% found just once. The sequenced material came from blood. These receptors all come from a male donor with ankylosing spondylitis or in good health (not recorded which).

This clonotype showed up many times. The J gene is TRBJ2-7, the V gene TRBV6-6, with TRBD2 matching over 9 bases. The CDR3 sequence is 15 residues long. V lost 6 bases to trimming and J lost 2 bases; unmatched junction nucleotides: 8. In germline, CDR1 is MNHNY, CDR2 SVGAGI (reference sequence). DNA for the CDR3: TGTGCCAGCAGCCCCGCGGGGGGGATGACCTACGAGCAGTACGTC. Its translation: CASSPAGGMTYEQYV.

In this sample, this clonotype turned up many times. The rearrangement joins TRBV12-3 or TRBV12-4 to TRBJ2-7; 7 nucleotides align to TRBD1. CDR3 length: 13 residues. V shed 5 bases and J 0 bases; nucleotides not matched to a gene: 1. The CDR3 DNA reads TGTGCCAGCAGTAGGGACAGCTCCTACGAGCAGTACTTC. Its translation is CASSRDSSYEQYF.

This clonotype has ten or more counts. The chain is built from TRBV12-3 or TRBV12-4 and TRBJ1-5; the D is unclear. Trimming took off 5 bases at V and 3 bases at J, with 14 bases between the two ends. CDR3 length: 15 residues. The CDR3 loop is CASSLGIGANQPQHF. The CDR3 bases are TGTGCCAGCAGTCTAGGGATAGGAGCCAATCAGCCCCAGCATTTT.

The rearrangement uses TRBV6-2 or TRBV6-3 and TRBJ2-1; 14 positions agree with TRBD2. The ends lost 6 bases at V and 5 bases at J; junction bases unmatched: 3. This CDR3 has 15 residues. Germline lookup yields CDR1 MNHEY and CDR2 SVGEGT. The CDR3 is CASSRTSGGNNEQFF. The CDR3 DNA sequence: TGTGCCAGCAGCCGGACTAGCGGGGGGAACAATGAGCAGTTCTTC.

V and J are TRBV7-2 and TRBJ2-7, with D unresolved. The CDR3 contains 15 residues. The germline V and J ends were trimmed by 2 bases and 1 base, with 12 bases remaining between them. Germline V lookup: CDR1 SGHTA, CDR2 FQGNSA. The CDR3 loop is CASSLFSGSSYEQYF. In nucleotides, the CDR3 is TGTGCCAGCAGCTTATTTTCGGGCTCTTCCTACGAGCAGTACTTC.

This clonotype has a count of ten or more. The rearrangement uses TRBV19 and TRBJ1-1; perhaps TRBD1 as D (5 bases). This CDR3 comprises 15 residues. CDR1 and CDR2 from the germline V gene are LNHDA and SQIVND (reference sequence). V was shortened by 6 bases and J by 3 bases, with 17 bases between the two germline ends. CDR3 coding DNA: TGTGCCAGTAGGACGACCGGGGGACGGGACACTGAAGCTTTCTTT. Amino acids: CASRTTGGRDTEAFF.

This clonotype was recorded at least ten times. The chain couples TRBV27 to TRBJ2-2; 7 positions match TRBD2. The V gene end was trimmed by 2 bases and the J gene end by 4 bases; junction bases not matched to a gene: 7. Germline-derived CDR1 and CDR2 are MNHEY and SMNVEV (reference sequence). The CDR3 spans 16 residues. CDR3 residues: CASSLRASGPTGELFF. The CDR3, as DNA: TGTGCCAGCAGTTTACGGGCTAGCGGTCCCACCGGGGAGCTGTTTTTT.

This clonotype was recorded a few times. The V and J genes are TRBV5-1 and TRBJ2-2; D unresolved. Trimming took off 1 base at V and 6 bases at J, with 7 bases between the two ends. This CDR3 has 13 residues. CDR1 is SGHRS and CDR2 is YFSETQ in the germline V gene. CDR3 amino acids: CASSLLLAGELFF. Written as DNA, the CDR3 is TGCGCCAGCAGCTTGCTTCTGGCCGGGGAGCTGTTTTTT.

This clonotype was seen at least ten times. The chain couples TRBV12-3 or TRBV12-4 to TRBJ1-1, with D unresolved. The length of the CDR3 is 14 residues. With 1 base removed from V and 2 bases from J, the gap between germline ends came to 8 bases. CDR3 residues: CASSLEGRNTEAFF. CDR3 in DNA: TGTGCCAGCAGTTTAGAGGGAAGAAACACTGAAGCTTTCTTT.

This clonotype was seen repeatedly, ten times or more. The chain couples TRBV20-1 to TRBJ2-3, with a weak D call TRBD1 (8 bases). V was trimmed by 5 bases and J by 3 bases, leaving 18 bases between them. The CDR3 is made up of 15 amino acids. The germline V gene has CDR1 DFQATT and CDR2 SNEGSKA (reference sequence). This chain's CDR3 is CSAQQGGYRTDTQYF. The CDR3 bases are TGCAGTGCTCAACAGGGGGGGTACCGAACAGATACGCAGTATTTT.

The chain links TRBV5-1 to TRBJ2-3; no definite D call. Germline values: CDR1 SGHRS, CDR2 YFSETQ. This CDR3 contains 13 residues. The V gene lost 1 base and the J gene lost 4 bases, with 7 bases spanning the gap. CDR3 coding DNA: TGCGCCAGCAGCTTGTTAGCCGCAGATACGCAGTATTTT. This sequence encodes CASSLLAADTQYF.

This clonotype was detected once. A clone one base away is much larger, so this may be a read error. This chain joins TRBV4-3 and TRBJ2-2, with D possibly TRBD1 on 5 matching bases. This CDR3 is 18 amino acids long. V was pared by 0 bases and J by 3 bases, with 17 bases between. Germline CDR1 reads LGHNA; CDR2 reads YSLEER. The CDR3 spells CASSQDLGVEVYTGELFF. The CDR3 DNA reads TGCGCCAGCAGCCAAGATTTAGGGGTAGAAGTATACACCGGGGAGCTGTTTTTT.

The rearrangement links TRBV20-1 to TRBJ2-4; 8 bases line up with TRBD2. The CDR3 sequence is 12 residues long. The germline V gene has CDR1 DFQATT and CDR2 SNEGSKA (reference sequence). Trimming removed 3 bases from V and 8 bases from J; junction bases left unmatched: 3. The CDR3 here is CSASGGGYIQYF. The DNA for the CDR3 is TGCAGTGCTAGCGGGGGGGGATACATTCAGTACTTC.

This chain links TRBV7-8 with TRBJ2-2; 10 bases are a match to TRBD2. This CDR3 comprises 14 residues. The trim removed 1 base at V and 9 bases at J, leaving 2 bases unmatched. The germline gives CDR1 SGHVS, CDR2 FQNEAQ. CDR3 protein: CASSLGAGGRELFF. In DNA form, the CDR3 reads TGTGCCAGCAGCTTAGGAGCGGGGGGGCGGGAGCTGTTTTTT.